This T cell receptor (beta chain) was sequenced during a study of cytomegalovirus exposure and HLA in healthy donors. Study outcomes and limitations: The investigators catalogued 164 TCR beta chains as cytomegalovirus-associated.

Note on this clone: Its antigen remains unidentified.

CDR1 SGDLS and CDR2 YYNGEE come from the germline V gene. This CDR3 spans 18 amino acids. J was trimmed by 6 bases and V by 2 bases; bases with no gene match: 16. Measured with immunoSEQ multiplex PCR; TCRdb has only the in-frame clones, and not every one. The sample lists roughly 140,000 clones, roughly nine tenths occurring once. The sequenced sample consisted of PBMCs. This chain links TRBV9 with TRBJ2-3; 9 bases fit TRBD1. The origin of this receptor is a man between 18 and 29 years old in good health and CMV-seronegative. CDR3 DNA sequence: TGTGCCAGCAGCGTTCCACCCGGGACAGGGTTAGTTAGCGATACGCAGTATTTT. Protein sequence: CASSVPPGTGLVSDTQYF.